This T cell receptor beta chain was captured in a study of PD-1 blockade in classical Hodgkin lymphoma. Overall study findings and caveats: No one has yet defined what causes the repertoire differences, which may be disease activity or prior therapy. A significant rise in TCR diversity was seen by C4D1 for CD4+ cells but not for CD8+ cells. Nivolumab starters within 1 year of ASCT were excluded. Newly diagnosed patients were said to have less baseline TCR diversity than healthy donors did.

Each patient experienced a relapse that followed autologous stem cell transplantation, and brentuximab vedotin exposure varied. This clone turned up a few times. What it binds is unknown. Repertoires were generated with immunoSEQ multiplex PCR, while TCRdb's copy carries only in-frame clones and drops some. The table shows 25,000 to 30,000 clones, with less than 80% occurring only once. The sequencing here drew on peripheral blood mononuclear cells (PBMCs), taken before the second cycle of nivolumab. The TCR was taken from a human donor with classical Hodgkin lymphoma.

The CDR3, as DNA: TGTGCCAGCAGCTTAGGTCCGGGGGTGACCCAGTACTTC. Its protein is CASSLGPGVTQYF. The genes are TRBV7-9 and TRBJ2-5; tentatively, D is TRBD2 (6 bases). Trimming cost V 1 base and J 7 bases, with 10 bases left between them. CDR1 is SEHNR, CDR2 FQNEAQ, per germline (reference sequence). The CDR3 covers 13 residues.